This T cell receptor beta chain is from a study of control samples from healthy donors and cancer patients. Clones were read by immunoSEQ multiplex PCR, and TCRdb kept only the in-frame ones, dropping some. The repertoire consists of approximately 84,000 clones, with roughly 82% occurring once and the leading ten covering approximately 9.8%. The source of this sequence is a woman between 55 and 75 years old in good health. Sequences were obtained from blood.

CDR3 nucleotides: TGTGCCAGTAGTATTGAGGGGGGGAGCGGGGAGCTGTTTTTT. It specifies CASSIEGGSGELFF. V usage is TRBV19 and J usage is TRBJ2-2, with D possibly TRBD2 on 7 matching bases. Trimming took 3 bases from V and 7 from J, leaving 12 bases between them. This CDR3 is built from 14 residues. Germline-derived CDR1 and CDR2 are LNHDA and SQIVND (reference sequence).